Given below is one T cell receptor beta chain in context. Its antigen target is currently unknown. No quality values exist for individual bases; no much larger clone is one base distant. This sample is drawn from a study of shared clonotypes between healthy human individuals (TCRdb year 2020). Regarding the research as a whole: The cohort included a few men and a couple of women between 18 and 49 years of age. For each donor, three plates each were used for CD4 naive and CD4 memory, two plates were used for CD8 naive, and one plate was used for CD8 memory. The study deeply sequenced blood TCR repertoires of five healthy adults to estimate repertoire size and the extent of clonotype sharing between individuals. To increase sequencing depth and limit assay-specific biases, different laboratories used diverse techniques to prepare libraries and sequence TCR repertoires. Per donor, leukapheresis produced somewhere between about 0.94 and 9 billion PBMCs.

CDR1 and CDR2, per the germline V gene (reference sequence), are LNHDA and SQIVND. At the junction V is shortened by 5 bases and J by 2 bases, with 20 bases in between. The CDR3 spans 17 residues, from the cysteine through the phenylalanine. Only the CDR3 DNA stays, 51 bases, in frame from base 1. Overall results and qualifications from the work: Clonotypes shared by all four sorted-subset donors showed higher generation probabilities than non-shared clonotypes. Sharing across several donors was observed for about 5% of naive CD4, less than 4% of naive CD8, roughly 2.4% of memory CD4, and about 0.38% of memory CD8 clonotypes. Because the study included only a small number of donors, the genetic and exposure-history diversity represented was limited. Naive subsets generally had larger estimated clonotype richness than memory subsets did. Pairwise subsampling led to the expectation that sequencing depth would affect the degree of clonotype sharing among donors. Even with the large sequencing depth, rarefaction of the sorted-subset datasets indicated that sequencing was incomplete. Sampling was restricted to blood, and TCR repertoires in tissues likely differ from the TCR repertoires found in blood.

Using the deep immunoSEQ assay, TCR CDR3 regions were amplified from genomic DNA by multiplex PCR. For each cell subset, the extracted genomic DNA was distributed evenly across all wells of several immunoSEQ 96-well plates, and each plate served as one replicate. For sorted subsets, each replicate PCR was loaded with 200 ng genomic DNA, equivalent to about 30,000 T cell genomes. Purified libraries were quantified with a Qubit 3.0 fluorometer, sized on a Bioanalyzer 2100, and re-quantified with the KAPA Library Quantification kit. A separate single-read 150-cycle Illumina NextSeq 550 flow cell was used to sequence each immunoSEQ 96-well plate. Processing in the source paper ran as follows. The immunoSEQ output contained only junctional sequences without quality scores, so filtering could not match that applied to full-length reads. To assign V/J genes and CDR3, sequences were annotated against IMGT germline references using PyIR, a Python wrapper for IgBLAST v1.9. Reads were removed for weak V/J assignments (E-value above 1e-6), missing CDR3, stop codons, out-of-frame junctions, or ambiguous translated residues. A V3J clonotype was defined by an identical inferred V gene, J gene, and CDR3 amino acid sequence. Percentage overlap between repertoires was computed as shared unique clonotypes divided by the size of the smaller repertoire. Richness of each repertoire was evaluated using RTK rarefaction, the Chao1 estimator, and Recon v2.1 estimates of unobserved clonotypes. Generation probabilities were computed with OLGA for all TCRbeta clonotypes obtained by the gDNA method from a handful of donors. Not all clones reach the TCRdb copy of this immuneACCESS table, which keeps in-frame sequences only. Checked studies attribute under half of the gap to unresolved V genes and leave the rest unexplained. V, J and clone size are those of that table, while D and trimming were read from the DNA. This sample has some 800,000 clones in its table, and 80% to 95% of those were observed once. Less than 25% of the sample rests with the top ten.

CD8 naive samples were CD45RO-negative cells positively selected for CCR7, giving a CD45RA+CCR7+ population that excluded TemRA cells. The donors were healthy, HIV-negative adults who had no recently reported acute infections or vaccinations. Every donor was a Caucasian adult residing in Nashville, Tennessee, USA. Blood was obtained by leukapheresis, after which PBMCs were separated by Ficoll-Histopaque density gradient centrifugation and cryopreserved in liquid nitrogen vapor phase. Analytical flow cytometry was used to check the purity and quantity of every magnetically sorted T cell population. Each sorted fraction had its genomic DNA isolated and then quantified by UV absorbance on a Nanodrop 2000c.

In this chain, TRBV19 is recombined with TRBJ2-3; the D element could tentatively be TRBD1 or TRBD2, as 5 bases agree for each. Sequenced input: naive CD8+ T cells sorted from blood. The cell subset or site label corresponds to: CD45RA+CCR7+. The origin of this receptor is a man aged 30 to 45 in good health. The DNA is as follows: TGTGCCAGTAGTCGCTATACCGGGACCCAGAACACAGATACGCAGTATTTT. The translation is CASSRYTGTQNTDTQYF.